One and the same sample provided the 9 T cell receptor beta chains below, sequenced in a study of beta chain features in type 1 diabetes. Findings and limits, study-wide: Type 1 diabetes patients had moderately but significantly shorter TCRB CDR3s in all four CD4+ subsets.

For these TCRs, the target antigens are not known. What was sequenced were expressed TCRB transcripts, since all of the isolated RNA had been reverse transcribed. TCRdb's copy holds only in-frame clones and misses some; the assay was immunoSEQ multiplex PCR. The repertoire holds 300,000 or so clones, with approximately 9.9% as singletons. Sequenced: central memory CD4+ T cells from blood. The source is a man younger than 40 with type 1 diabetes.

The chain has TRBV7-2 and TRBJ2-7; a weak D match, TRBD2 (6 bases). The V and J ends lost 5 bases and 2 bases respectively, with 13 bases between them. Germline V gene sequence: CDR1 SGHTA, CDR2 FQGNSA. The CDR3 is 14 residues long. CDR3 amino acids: CASSLSGVAYEQYF. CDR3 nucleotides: TGTGCCAGCAGCCTGTCGGGGGTAGCCTACGAGCAGTACTTC.

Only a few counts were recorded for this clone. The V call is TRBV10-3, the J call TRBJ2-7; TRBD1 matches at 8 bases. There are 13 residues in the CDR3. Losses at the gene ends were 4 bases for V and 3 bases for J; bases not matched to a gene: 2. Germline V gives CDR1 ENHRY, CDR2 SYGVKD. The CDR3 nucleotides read TGTGCCATCAGTGGAGGACAGGGCTACGAGCAGTACTTC. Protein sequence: CAISGGQGYEQYF.

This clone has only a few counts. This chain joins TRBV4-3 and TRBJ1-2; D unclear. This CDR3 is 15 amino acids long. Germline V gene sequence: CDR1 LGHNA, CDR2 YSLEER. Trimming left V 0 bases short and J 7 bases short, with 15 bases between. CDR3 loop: CASSQEFGKEGGYTF. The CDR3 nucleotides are TGCGCCAGCAGCCAAGAATTTGGAAAAGAAGGTGGCTACACCTTC.

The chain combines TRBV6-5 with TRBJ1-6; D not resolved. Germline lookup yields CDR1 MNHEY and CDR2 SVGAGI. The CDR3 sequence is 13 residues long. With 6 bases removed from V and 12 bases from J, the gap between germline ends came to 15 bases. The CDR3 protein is CASRLNNDLPLHF. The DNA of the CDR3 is TGTGCCAGCAGGCTAAACAACGATCTACCCCTCCACTTT.

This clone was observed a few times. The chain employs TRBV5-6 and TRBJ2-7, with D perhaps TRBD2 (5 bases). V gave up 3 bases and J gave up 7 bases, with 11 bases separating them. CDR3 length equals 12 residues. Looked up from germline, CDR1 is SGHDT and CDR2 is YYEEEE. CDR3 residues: CASSSTNLEQYF. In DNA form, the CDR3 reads TGTGCCAGCAGCTCGACTAATCTTGAGCAGTACTTC.

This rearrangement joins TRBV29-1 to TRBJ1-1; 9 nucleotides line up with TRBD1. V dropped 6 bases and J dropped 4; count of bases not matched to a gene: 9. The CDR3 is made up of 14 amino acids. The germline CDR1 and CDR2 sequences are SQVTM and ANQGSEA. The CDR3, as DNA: TGCAGCGTCCAAAAGGGACAGGGAGGCACTGAAGCTTTCTTT. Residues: CSVQKGQGGTEAFF. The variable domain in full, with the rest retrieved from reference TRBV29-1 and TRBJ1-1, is SAVISQKPSRDICQRGTSLTIQCQVDSQVTMMFWYRQQPGQSLTLIATANQGSEATYESGFVIDKFPISRPNLTFSTLTVSNMSPEDSSIYLCSVQKGQGGTEAFFGQGTRLTVV.

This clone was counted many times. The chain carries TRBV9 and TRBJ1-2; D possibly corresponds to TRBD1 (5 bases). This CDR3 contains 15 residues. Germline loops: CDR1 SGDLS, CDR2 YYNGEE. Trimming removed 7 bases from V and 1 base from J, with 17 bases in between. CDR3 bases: TGTGCCAGCGATCCTACCGGAAGGGGTAACTATGGCTACACCTTC. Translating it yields CASDPTGRGNYGYTF.

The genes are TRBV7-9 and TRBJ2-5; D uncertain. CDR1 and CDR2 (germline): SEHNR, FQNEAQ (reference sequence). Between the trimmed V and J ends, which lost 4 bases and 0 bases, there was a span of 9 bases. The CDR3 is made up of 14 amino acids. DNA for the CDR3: TGTGCCAGCAGCTCCACCCTGTACCAAGAGACCCAGTACTTC. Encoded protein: CASSSTLYQETQYF.

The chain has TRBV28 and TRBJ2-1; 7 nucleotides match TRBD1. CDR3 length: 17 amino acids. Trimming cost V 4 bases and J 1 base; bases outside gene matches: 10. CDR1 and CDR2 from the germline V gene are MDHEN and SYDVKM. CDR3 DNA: TGTGCCAGCAGTTCCTCCGGACAGGCTAGATCCTACAATGAGCAGTTCTTC. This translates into CASSSSGQARSYNEQFF. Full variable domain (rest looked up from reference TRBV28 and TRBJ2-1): DVKVTQSSRYLVKRTGEKVFLECVQDMDHENMFWYRQDPGLGLRLIYFSYDVKMKEKGDIPEGYSVSREKKERFSLILESASTNQTSMYLCASSSSGQARSYNEQFFGPGTRLTVL.